This T cell receptor beta chain appears in the sequencing data of a study of cytomegalovirus exposure and HLA in healthy donors. Of note for this clone: Its matching antigen is unknown.

General study findings and limits: The authors listed around 150 TCR beta chains as cytomegalovirus-associated. Later analysis found that TCR beta chains associated with HLA were more clonally expanded than other, equally common chains. In a later analysis, across HLA loci, associated TCR counts were highest for DRB1, lowest for HLA-C.

This CDR3 is built from 16 residues. The V gene lost 5 bases and the J gene lost 4 bases, with 17 bases spanning the gap. Germline loops: CDR1 SGHAT, CDR2 FQNNGV. Amplification used 60 Vbeta primers and 13 Jbeta primers. This table comes from immunoSEQ multiplex PCR, and its TCRdb copy is limited to in-frame clones, with some not included. The top ten hold 1.5% to 2% of the sample, which has about 190,000 clones, roughly 80% seen once. The J gene is TRBJ1-4, the V gene TRBV11-2; D is possibly TRBD1 (6 bases). Sequencing was carried out using PBMCs. The origin of this receptor is a woman between 18 and 29 years old in good health and CMV-seronegative. The CDR3: CASSPGQSLSNEKLFF. Written as DNA, the CDR3 is TGTGCCAGCAGCCCCGGACAGTCCTTGAGTAATGAAAAACTGTTTTTT.